One sample yielded the 30 T cell receptor beta chains listed below, sequenced in a study of T cells in Graves' hyperthyroidism and ophthalmopathy. The CDR3 regions of TCR beta were amplified from RNA transcripts. TCR CDR3 regions were first amplified by RT-PCR with HTBI primers. TCRdb analysed the multiplex PCR reads with MiXCR anew, one entry per CDR3 protein. The sample has fewer than 200,000 distinct CDR3 sequences; over 8% are singletons. The sample consisted of blood. These receptors came from a woman aged 18-29 years with Graves' hyperthyroidism that later progressed to Graves' ophthalmopathy.

This clonotype was observed a handful of times. The chain joins TRBV7-9 to TRBJ2-2; 7 bases map to TRBD1. This CDR3 has 16 amino acids. The V gene end was trimmed by 1 base and the J gene end by 1 base; junction bases not matched to a gene: 3. Germline-derived CDR1 and CDR2 are SEHNR and FQNEAQ (reference sequence). The CDR3 DNA is TGTGCCAGCAGCTTAGGGGGACAGCTGAACACCGGGGAGCTGTTTTTT. Its protein is CASSLGGQLNTGELFF.

The chain carries TRBV7-3 and TRBJ1-2; D unclear. V was clipped by 5 bases and J by 3 bases, with 10 bases between them. This CDR3 comprises 13 residues. Per the germline V gene, CDR1 is SGHTA and CDR2 is FQGTGA. CDR3 amino acids: CASSRDGDYGYTF. The CDR3 region has the DNA TGTGCCAGCAGCCGTGACGGCGACTATGGCTACACCTTC.

This clonotype was observed many times. J is TRBJ2-7 and V is TRBV12-3 or TRBV12-4, with D perhaps TRBD1 or TRBD2 (7 bases each). There are 14 residues in the CDR3. V dropped 5 bases and J dropped 4 bases, with 15 bases sitting between them. CDR3 region: CASSRQGGWYEQYF. CDR3 in DNA: TGTGCCAGCAGTCGACAGGGAGGGTGGTACGAGCAGTACTTC.

At least ten counts were recorded for this clonotype. This chain links TRBV11-2 with TRBJ2-3; 7 bases map to TRBD2. The CDR3 runs to 15 residues. Losses at the gene ends were 4 bases for V and 0 bases for J; bases not matched to a gene: 4. CDR1 SGHAT and CDR2 FQNNGV come from the germline V gene. This CDR3 is CASSSSSGSTDTQYF. Here the CDR3 DNA reads TGTGCCAGCAGCTCCTCTAGCGGTAGCACAGATACGCAGTATTTT.

In this sample, this clonotype turned up many times. CDR3: CASSRGLAGGRGETQYF. The CDR3 region has the DNA TGCGCCAGCAGCCGCGGACTAGCGGGAGGGAGAGGAGAGACCCAGTACTTC. The gene calls are TRBV5-1 and TRBJ2-5; 15 bases map to TRBD2. V was clipped by 4 bases and J by 4 bases; unmatched bases: 8. Germline loops: CDR1 SGHRS, CDR2 YFSETQ. The CDR3 contains 17 residues.

This clonotype has ten or more counts. V usage is TRBV5-6 and J usage is TRBJ1-1; D not certain. Germline-derived CDR1 and CDR2 are SGHDT and YYEEEE. The length of the CDR3 is 13 residues. Deletions cut 0 bases from V and 4 bases from J, with 7 bases between. The DNA for the CDR3 is TGTGCCAGCAGCTTGGCCGGTTTCACTGAAGCTTTCTTT. Translation gives CASSLAGFTEAFF.

This clonotype was seen many times. The chain employs TRBV19 and TRBJ1-2; no firm D call. CDR3 size: 19 residues. V was pared by 5 bases and J by 2 bases, with 27 bases between. The germline V gene encodes CDR1 LNHDA and CDR2 SQIVND (reference sequence). The CDR3 DNA is TGTGCCAGTAGTTCGTCCGGACGGGGAGGGAGGTCTAGCAACTATGGCTACACCTTC. As protein: CASSSSGRGGRSSNYGYTF.

The CDR3 loop is CASSPPGTGSNQPQHF. For the CDR3, the DNA is TGTGCCAGCTCACCTCCCGGGACAGGTAGCAATCAGCCCCAGCATTTT. The rearrangement links TRBV18 to TRBJ1-5; TRBD1 matches at 8 bases. The length of the CDR3 is 16 residues. Unmatched junction bases numbered 4, after V lost 3 bases and J lost 0 bases. The V gene's germline CDR1 is KGHSH and CDR2 LQKENI.

This clonotype was found many times. The chain joins TRBV6-1 to TRBJ2-5, with 12 positions matching TRBD1. The CDR3 totals 20 residues. Germline V gene data show CDR1 as MNHNS and CDR2 as SASEGT. V was pared by 5 bases and J by 1 base, with 17 bases of the junction left unmatched. This CDR3 reads CASSYPPWDRGLLIQETQYF. CDR3 sequence (DNA): TGTGCCAGCAGTTATCCTCCCTGGGACAGGGGGCTCTTGATCCAAGAGACCCAGTACTTC.

This clonotype was found many times. The chain joins TRBV27 to TRBJ1-1; a weak D match, TRBD1 (5 bases). From germline, CDR1 is MNHEY and CDR2 SMNVEV (reference sequence). The CDR3 totals 13 residues. V lost 4 bases and J 7 bases, leaving 13 bases between the germline ends. CDR3 DNA: TGTGCCAGCAGTTCACCAGGGTATGGTGAAGCTTTCTTT. Encoded protein: CASSSPGYGEAFF.

This clonotype was found many times. The CDR3 region has the DNA TGTGCCAGCAGCCCGGGACTAGCGGACTACAATGAGCAGTTCTTC. Encoded protein: CASSPGLADYNEQFF. This chain links TRBV11-3 with TRBJ2-1, with 11 nucleotides matching TRBD2. Unmatched junction bases numbered 3, after V lost 5 bases and J lost 3 bases. This CDR3 spans 15 amino acids. Germline assignment: CDR1 SGHNT and CDR2 YENEEA.

This clonotype appeared many times. The J gene is TRBJ2-3, the V gene TRBV29-1, with 9 bases lining up with TRBD2. Germline V CDR1 and CDR2: SQVTM, ANQGSEA. The CDR3 totals 15 residues. Germline trimming cut 2 bases from V and 3 bases from J; bases unmatched to any gene: 6. The CDR3, as DNA: TGCAGCGTTGAATACGGAGCGGGGGGTACAGATACGCAGTATTTT. Translation gives CSVEYGAGGTDTQYF.

This clonotype came up many times. This chain connects TRBV15 to TRBJ1-5; D gene ambiguous. Trimming cost V 5 bases and J 0 bases, with 14 bases left between them. This CDR3 has 16 amino acids. The V gene's germline CDR1 is LNHNV and CDR2 YYDKDF (reference sequence). Written as DNA, the CDR3 is TGTGCCACCAGCGCCATGAAGAGGGATAGCAATCAGCCCCAGCATTTT. Its translation is CATSAMKRDSNQPQHF.

This chain uses TRBV5-4 with TRBJ2-7, with 10 bases aligning to TRBD2. The germline CDR1 and CDR2 sequences are SGHNT and YYREEE (reference sequence). The junction had 10 bases not matched to a gene; V was cut back by 2 bases and J by 2 bases. This CDR3 region has 17 residues. CDR3 DNA: TGTGCCAGCAGCTTTTTTGTGGGTCTAGCGGGAGCCTACGAGCAGTACTTC. Protein sequence: CASSFFVGLAGAYEQYF.

The table lists this clonotype with many counts. The chain links TRBV28 to TRBJ1-4; D not resolved. V was cut by 3 bases and J by 5 bases, with 10 bases left in between. CDR3 size: 14 residues. CDR1 is MDHEN and CDR2 is SYDVKM in the germline V gene. Written as DNA, the CDR3 is TGTGCCAGCAGTTTGGAGTTACCGAATGAAAAACTGTTTTTT. This encodes CASSLELPNEKLFF.

This clonotype was seen at least ten times. This chain links TRBV6-1 with TRBJ1-5; 9 nucleotides agree with TRBD1. Germline V gene sequence: CDR1 MNHNS, CDR2 SASEGT. Germline trimming cut 6 bases from V and 4 bases from J; bases unmatched to any gene: 13. The length of the CDR3 is 17 residues. CDR3 region: CASSGGSRGTGNQPQHF. CDR3 coding DNA: TGTGCCAGCAGCGGTGGATCAAGAGGGACAGGGAATCAGCCCCAGCATTTT.

The table lists this clonotype with a few counts. CDR3 DNA sequence: TGTGCCAGCAGCTTACAGGAACCGTATGGCTACACCTTC. Translated: CASSLQEPYGYTF. The genes are TRBV7-9 and TRBJ1-2; D is ambiguous. Germline-derived CDR1 and CDR2 are SEHNR and FQNEAQ (reference sequence). The CDR3 totals 13 residues. The V and J ends lost 2 bases and 5 bases respectively, with 9 bases between them.

The CDR3 here is CASKAGGISNEQFF. CDR3 bases: TGCGCCAGCAAAGCGGGAGGAATTTCCAATGAGCAGTTCTTC. The chain combines TRBV10-1 with TRBJ2-1; the match to TRBD2 covers 9 bases. V lost 7 bases to trimming and J lost 6 bases; unmatched junction nucleotides: 7. The CDR3 totals 14 residues. Germline CDR1 WNHNN, CDR2 SYGVQD (reference sequence).

In its sample, this clonotype was seen a few times. The chain recombines TRBV18 with TRBJ2-6, with D possibly being TRBD1 or TRBD2 (6 bases each). V was shortened by 5 bases and J by 1 base, with 18 bases between the two germline ends. Germline CDR1 KGHSH, CDR2 LQKENI. The CDR3 runs to 18 residues. In DNA form, the CDR3 reads TGTGCCAGCTCATCGGTGGGGGGCCGCCCTTCTGGGGCCAACGTCCTGACTTTC. Encoded protein: CASSSVGGRPSGANVLTF.

This clonotype was counted ten times or more. The rearrangement links TRBV28 to TRBJ2-7, with D perhaps TRBD1 (7 bases). The CDR3 is made up of 16 amino acids. Germline lookup yields CDR1 MDHEN and CDR2 SYDVKM. V was shortened by 3 bases and J by 2 bases, with 17 bases between the two germline ends. The CDR3 nucleotides read TGTGCCAGCAGTTTTTACGGGTCAGGGGGGACCTACGAGCAGTACTTC. Amino acids: CASSFYGSGGTYEQYF.

The rearrangement uses TRBV9 and TRBJ1-1; D is ambiguous. Per the germline V gene, CDR1 is SGDLS and CDR2 is YYNGEE. Trimming removed 2 bases at V and 1 base at J, with 6 bases between. This CDR3 is built from 13 residues. CDR3 bases: TGTGCCAGCAGCGTTTCCGGGAACACTGAAGCTTTCTTT. Its protein product is CASSVSGNTEAFF.

This clonotype was recorded at least ten times. The V call is TRBV24-1, the J call TRBJ2-4; unclear D gene. The CDR3 covers 14 residues. V lost 4 bases, J lost 9 bases, and 15 bases lay in between. Germline V gene data show CDR1 as KGHDR and CDR2 as SFDVKD. DNA for the CDR3: TGTGCCACCAGTGAAGGCACCCCTTCGGGCATTCAGTACTTC. It encodes CATSEGTPSGIQYF.

V usage is TRBV12-3 or TRBV12-4 and J usage is TRBJ2-6; D uncertain. V was pared by 6 bases and J by 0 bases, with 15 bases between. This CDR3 has 17 amino acids. The CDR3 sequence is CASRPRALSSGANVLTF. The CDR3 bases are TGTGCCAGCAGGCCTAGGGCTCTAAGCTCTGGGGCCAACGTCCTGACTTTC.

This clonotype showed up many times. The chain couples TRBV30 to TRBJ2-1; 14 bases align to TRBD2. V gave up 0 bases and J gave up 4 bases; unmatched junction bases: 11. CDR3 size: 19 residues. CDR1 and CDR2 from the germline V gene are GTSNPN and SVGIG (reference sequence). CDR3 in DNA: TGTGCCTGGAGTGTAATGGGACTAGCGGGAGTTGAGGGATACAATGAGCAGTTCTTC. It yields the protein CAWSVMGLAGVEGYNEQFF.

This clonotype occurred many times. The genes are TRBV18 and TRBJ2-2; weak D call: TRBD2 (6 bases). Per germline, CDR1 KGHSH and CDR2 LQKENI. CDR3 size: 15 residues. V was cut by 1 base and J by 1 base, with 7 bases left in between. CDR3 amino acids: CASSPRRENTGELFF. The CDR3 DNA reads as TGTGCCAGCTCACCACGGCGGGAGAACACCGGGGAGCTGTTTTTT.

This clonotype was detected ten times or more. The rearrangement uses TRBV20-1 and TRBJ2-3; TRBD1 agrees at 8 bases. From germline, CDR1 is DFQATT and CDR2 SNEGSKA (reference sequence). The J segment lost 5 bases and the V segment lost 4 bases, leaving 8 bases of the junction unmatched. This CDR3 is 14 amino acids long. The CDR3 DNA reads as TGCAGTGCTAAACAGGGGGTACTAGGAGATACGCAGTATTTT. This sequence encodes CSAKQGVLGDTQYF.

This clonotype was seen once. The V gene is TRBV13, the J gene TRBJ2-7, with D tentatively TRBD1 (6 bases). The V end was cut by 4 bases, the J end by 0 bases, with 13 bases between. CDR3 length: 15 amino acids. The germline V gene has CDR1 PRHDT and CDR2 FYEKMQ (reference sequence). The CDR3, as DNA: TGTGCCAGCAGCTACACGGGACATTACTCCTACGAGCAGTACTTC. Its protein is CASSYTGHYSYEQYF.

This clonotype was found many times. The chain is built from TRBV25-1 and TRBJ2-5, with 9 bases that match TRBD1. This CDR3 spans 15 amino acids. Germline loops: CDR1 MGHDK, CDR2 SYGVNS. The V and J ends lost 3 bases and 5 bases, in that order; junction bases with no gene match: 7. The CDR3 nucleotides read TGTGCCAGCAGTGATAACAGGGGGCTGAGGGAGACCCAGTACTTC. This gives the protein CASSDNRGLRETQYF.

This clonotype has a count of ten or more. The genes are TRBV27 and TRBJ1-2; 7 bases are a match to TRBD1. CDR3 length: 14 amino acids. Looked up from germline, CDR1 is MNHEY and CDR2 is SMNVEV (reference sequence). V dropped 6 bases and J dropped 8; count of bases not matched to a gene: 12. The CDR3 sequence is CASRNFGQGDGYTF. Written as DNA, the CDR3 is TGTGCCAGCAGGAATTTTGGGCAGGGGGACGGCTACACCTTC.

This clonotype was seen only a few times. V is TRBV30 and J is TRBJ1-4; unclear D gene. Trimming left V 2 bases short and J 8 bases short, with 18 bases between. The CDR3 is 15 amino acids. Germline V lookup: CDR1 GTSNPN, CDR2 SVGIG (reference sequence). DNA for the CDR3: TGTGCCTGGAGTAAAGACGTTCCTCTGCGAGAAAAACTGTTTTTT. Protein sequence: CAWSKDVPLREKLFF.